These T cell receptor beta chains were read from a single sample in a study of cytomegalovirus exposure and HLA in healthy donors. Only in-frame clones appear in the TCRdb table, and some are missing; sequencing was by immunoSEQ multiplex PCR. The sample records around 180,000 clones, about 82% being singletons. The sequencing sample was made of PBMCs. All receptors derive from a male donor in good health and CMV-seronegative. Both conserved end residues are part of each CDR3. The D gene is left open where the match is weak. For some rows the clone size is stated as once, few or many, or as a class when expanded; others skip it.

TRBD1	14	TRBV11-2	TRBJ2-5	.	TGTGCCAGCAGCGTCCACAGGGGGCTCGAGACCCAGTACTTC	CASSVHRGLETQYF
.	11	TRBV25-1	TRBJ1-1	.	TGTGCCAGCGGCAGGGGTCCTGAAGCTTTCTTT	CASGRGPEAFF
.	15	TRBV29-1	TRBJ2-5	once	TGCAGCGTTGAACCGAGACAGGCGAACCAAGAGACCCAGTACTTC	CSVEPRQANQETQYF
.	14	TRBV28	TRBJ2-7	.	TGTGCCAGCAGTTTGCGGGCGGCCTCCTACGAGCAGTACTTC	CASSLRAASYEQYF
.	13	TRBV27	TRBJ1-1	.	TGTGCCAGCAGTTTCTCCGGGTACACTGAAGCTTTCTTT	CASSFSGYTEAFF
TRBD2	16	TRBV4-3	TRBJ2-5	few	TGCGCCAGCAGCCAAGCGGAGACTAGCCAGAGGGAGACCCAGTACTTC	CASSQAETSQRETQYF
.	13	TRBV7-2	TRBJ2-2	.	TGTGCCAGCAGCTTAGTCGGTTGGGGGGAGCTGTTTTTT	CASSLVGWGELFF
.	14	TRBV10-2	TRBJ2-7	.	TGCGCCAGCAACCGACGGGGGGCGAGGGACGAGCAGTACTTC	CASNRRGARDEQYF
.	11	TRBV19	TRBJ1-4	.	TGTGCCAGTACCCAGAATGAAAAACTGTTTTTT	CASTQNEKLFF
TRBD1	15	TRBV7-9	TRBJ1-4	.	TGTGCCAGCAGCTTTATGGGACAGTCTAATGAAAAACTGTTTTTT	CASSFMGQSNEKLFF
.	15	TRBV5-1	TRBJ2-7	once	TGCGCCAGCAGCTTGAGTTGGCAGGGCCACTACGAGCAGTACTTC	CASSLSWQGHYEQYF
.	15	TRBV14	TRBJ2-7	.	TGTGCCAGCAGCCTCACAGCAATAATTCCCTACGAGCAGTACTTC	CASSLTAIIPYEQYF
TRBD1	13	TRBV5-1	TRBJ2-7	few	TGCGCCAGCAGTTGGGACAGGGACGACGAGCAGTACTTC	CASSWDRDDEQYF
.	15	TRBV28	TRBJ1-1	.	TGTGCCAGCAGTCTGCGACAGGCCCACTCCACTGAAGCTTTCTTT	CASSLRQAHSTEAFF
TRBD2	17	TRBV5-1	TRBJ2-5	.	TGCGCCAGCAGCTCGCGCGGACTAGCGGGAGGTAGAGAGACCCAGTACTTC	CASSSRGLAGGRETQYF
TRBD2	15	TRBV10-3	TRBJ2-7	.	TGTGCCATCAGTGAGGGGACTAGCGGATTGGGCGAGCAGTACTTC	CAISEGTSGLGEQYF
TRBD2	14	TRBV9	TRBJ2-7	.	TGTGCCAGCAGCACCGGGGGGGAGTCCTACGAGCAGTACTTC	CASSTGGESYEQYF
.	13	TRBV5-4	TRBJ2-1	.	TGTGCCAGCAGCCTCGTCTCCTACAATGAGCAGTTCTTC	CASSLVSYNEQFF
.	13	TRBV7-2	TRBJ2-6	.	TGTGCCAGTCGGGACTCTGGGGCCAACGTCCTGACTTTC	CASRDSGANVLTF
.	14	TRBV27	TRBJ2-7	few	TGTGCCAGCAGGCTTCAGGGGTTTCCCTACGAGCAGTACTTC	CASRLQGFPYEQYF
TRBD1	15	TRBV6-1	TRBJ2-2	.	TGTGCCAGCAGACCACGACAGGGTAACACCGGGGAGCTGTTTTTT	CASRPRQGNTGELFF
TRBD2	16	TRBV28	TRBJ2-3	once	TGTGCCAGCAGTTCACCCACTAGCGGGAGTAGAGATACGCAGTATTTT	CASSSPTSGSRDTQYF
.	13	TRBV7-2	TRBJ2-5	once	TGTGCCAGCAGCTCTACAGGATTTGAGACCCAGTACTTC	CASSSTGFETQYF
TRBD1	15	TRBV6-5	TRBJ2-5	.	TGTGCCAGCAGGTCATCCGACAGGGCGTTCTGGGAGCAGTACTTC	CASRSSDRAFWEQYF
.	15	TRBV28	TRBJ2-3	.	TGTGCCAGCAGTCGGACGGACACTAGCACAGATACGCAGTATTTT	CASSRTDTSTDTQYF
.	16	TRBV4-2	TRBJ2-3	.	TGTGCCAGCGACCTAGGTGCGGGGACGAACACAGATACGCAGTATTTT	CASDLGAGTNTDTQYF
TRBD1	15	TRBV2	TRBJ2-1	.	TGTGCCAGCAGCCCCGGGACAGGCAGTTACAATGAGCAGTTCTTC	CASSPGTGSYNEQFF